This T cell receptor (beta chain) was observed in a study of CD4 T cells in relation to SARS-CoV-2 and coronaviruses. Points from the study as a whole: No crossreactivity against non-spike viral proteins was tested here. SARS-CoV-2-driven expansion was significantly weaker in crossreactive than monoreactive clones.

The sample holds one count of this clone. Its matching antigen is unknown. Unexposed donor CD4+ T cells date from about 2010-2019, before the COVID-19 pandemic. Here immunoSEQ multiplex PCR was the method, and the copy in TCRdb shows in-frame clones only, minus some. The sample has about 59,000 clones; 86% are singletons. This CDR3 spans 15 amino acids. Per germline, CDR1 MDHEN and CDR2 SYDVKM. Deletions cut 6 bases from V and 5 bases from J, with 19 bases between. V is TRBV28 and J is TRBJ1-2; D is unclear. The receptor's source is a human donor in good health. The sequencing sample was made of memory CD4+ T cells from PBMCs. The CDR3 coding sequence is TGTGCCAGCAGATTGGAGGCCCGATTCGGTTATGGCTACACCTTC. Translating it yields CASRLEARFGYGYTF.